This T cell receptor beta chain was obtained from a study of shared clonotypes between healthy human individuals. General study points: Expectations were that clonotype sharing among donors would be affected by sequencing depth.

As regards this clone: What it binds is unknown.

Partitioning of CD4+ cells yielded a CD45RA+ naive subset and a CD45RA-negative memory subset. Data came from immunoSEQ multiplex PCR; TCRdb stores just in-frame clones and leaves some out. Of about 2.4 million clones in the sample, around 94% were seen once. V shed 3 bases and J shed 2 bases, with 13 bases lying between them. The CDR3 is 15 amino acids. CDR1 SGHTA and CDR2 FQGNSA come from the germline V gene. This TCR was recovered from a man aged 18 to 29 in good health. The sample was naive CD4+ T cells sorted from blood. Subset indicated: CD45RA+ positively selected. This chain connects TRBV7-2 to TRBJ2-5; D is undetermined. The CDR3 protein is CASSFTGGPQETQYF. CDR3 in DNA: TGTGCCAGCAGCTTTACTGGTGGCCCTCAAGAGACCCAGTACTTC.